This T cell receptor beta chain was obtained from a study of cytomegalovirus exposure and HLA in healthy donors. The PCR was carried out with 60 Vbeta primers and 13 Jbeta primers. TCRdb keeps only in-frame clones here, not all; method: immunoSEQ multiplex PCR. Among approximately 120,000 clones listed, more than 60% were seen once. Of note for this clone: Its target is unknown.

As for the donors, each was a healthy bone marrow donor. The CDR3 runs 13 residues. V shed 4 bases and J shed 0 bases, with 8 bases lying between them. Looked up from germline, CDR1 is GTSNPN and CDR2 is SVGIG (reference sequence). Study-level findings and limits: Later on, a genetic analysis was performed. It linked a missense variant in DCLRE1C with V- and J-gene trimming of TCR beta.

The sequenced sample was PBMCs. The V call is TRBV30, the J call TRBJ2-3, with D tentatively TRBD1 (5 bases). The receptor's source is a man aged 25-45 years in good health and CMV-seronegative. CDR3 sequence reads: CAWKGDSTDTQYF. The CDR3 DNA sequence: TGTGCCTGGAAAGGGGATAGCACAGATACGCAGTATTTT.